This T cell receptor (beta chain) was captured in a study of cytomegalovirus exposure and HLA in healthy donors. Study-wide context: According to later analysis, the same platform produced the approximately 120 validation and under 750 first-cohort repertoires.

Donors came from a validation cohort of some 110 subjects, distinct from the first 666-subject cohort. TCRdb keeps only in-frame clones here, not all; method: immunoSEQ multiplex PCR. This sample has around 350,000 clones; just over 85% occur once, and the top ten carry roughly 0.82%. Study-wide results and caveats: TCR sequences were mostly rare, though some public TCRs occurred in many donors. Researchers counted 150 to 200 TCR beta chains as cytomegalovirus-associated.

On this clone itself: Its antigen remains unknown.

V shed 4 bases, J shed 0 bases, and the junction held 7 bases outside the gene matches. Germline CDR1 reads SEHNR; CDR2 reads FQNEAQ (reference sequence). CDR3 size: 16 residues. The receptor was isolated from a young woman in good health and CMV-seronegative. This chain links TRBV7-9 with TRBJ1-1; 8 bases agree with TRBD1. The sequencing input was PBMCs. For the CDR3, the DNA is TGTGCCAGCAGCTCCCCACAGACAGGGGTGAACACTGAAGCTTTCTTT. Its protein is CASSSPQTGVNTEAFF. Filled out from reference TRBV7-9 and TRBJ1-1, the complete variable domain reads DTGVSQNPRHKITKRGQNVTFRCDPISEHNRLYWYRQTLGQGPEFLTYFQNEAQLEKSRLLSDRFSAERPKGSFSTLEIQRTEQGDSAMYLCASSSPQTGVNTEAFFGQGTRLTVV.